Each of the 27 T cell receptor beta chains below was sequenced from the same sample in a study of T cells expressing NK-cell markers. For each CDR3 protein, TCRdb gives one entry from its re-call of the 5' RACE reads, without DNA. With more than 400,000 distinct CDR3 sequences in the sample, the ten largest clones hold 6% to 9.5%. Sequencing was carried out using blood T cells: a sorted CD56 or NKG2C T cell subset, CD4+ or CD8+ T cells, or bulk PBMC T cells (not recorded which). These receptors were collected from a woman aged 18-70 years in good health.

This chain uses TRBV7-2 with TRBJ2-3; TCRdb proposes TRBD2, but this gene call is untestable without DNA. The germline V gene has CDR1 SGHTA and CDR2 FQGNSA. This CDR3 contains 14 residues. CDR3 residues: CASNSLSGVYTQYF. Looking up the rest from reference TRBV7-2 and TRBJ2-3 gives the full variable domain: GAGVSQSPSNKVTEKGKDVELRCDPISGHTALYWYRQSLGQGLEFLIYFQGNSAPDKSGLPSDRFSAERTGGSVSTLTIQRTQQEDSAVYLCASNSLSGVYTQYFGPGTRLTVL.

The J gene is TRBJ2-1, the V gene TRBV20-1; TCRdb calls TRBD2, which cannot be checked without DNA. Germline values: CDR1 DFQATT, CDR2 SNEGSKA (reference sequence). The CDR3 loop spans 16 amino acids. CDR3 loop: CSARDPTSGDLREQFF.

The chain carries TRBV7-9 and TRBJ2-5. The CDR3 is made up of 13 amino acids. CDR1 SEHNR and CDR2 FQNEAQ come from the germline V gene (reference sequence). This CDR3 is CASSLSIQETQYF.

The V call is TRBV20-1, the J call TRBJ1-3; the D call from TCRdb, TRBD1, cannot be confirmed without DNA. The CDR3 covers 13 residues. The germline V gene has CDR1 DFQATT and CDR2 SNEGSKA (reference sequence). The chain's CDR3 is CSAPTVTGNTIYF.

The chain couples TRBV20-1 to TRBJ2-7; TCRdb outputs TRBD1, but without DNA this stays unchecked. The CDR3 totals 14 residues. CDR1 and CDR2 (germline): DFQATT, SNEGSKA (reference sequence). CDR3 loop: CSAPGDRVSYEQYF.

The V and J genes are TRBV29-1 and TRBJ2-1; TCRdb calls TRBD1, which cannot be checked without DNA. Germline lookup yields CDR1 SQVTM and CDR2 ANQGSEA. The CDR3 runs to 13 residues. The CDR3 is CSVVGTNYNEQFF.

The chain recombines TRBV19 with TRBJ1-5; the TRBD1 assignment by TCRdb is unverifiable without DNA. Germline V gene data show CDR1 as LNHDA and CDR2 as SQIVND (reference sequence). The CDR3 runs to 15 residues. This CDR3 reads CASTLDRVNNQPQHF.

The chain's CDR3 is CASSVGRGTEAFF. The chain uses TRBV9 and TRBJ1-1; the D call of TRBD1 rests on TCRdb alone, since no DNA is present to check it. Germline V gene sequence: CDR1 SGDLS, CDR2 YYNGEE. CDR3 length: 13 amino acids.

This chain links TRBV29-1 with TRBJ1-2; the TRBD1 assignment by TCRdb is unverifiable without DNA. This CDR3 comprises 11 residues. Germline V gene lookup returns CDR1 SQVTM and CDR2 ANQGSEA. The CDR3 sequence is CTTGTNYGYTF. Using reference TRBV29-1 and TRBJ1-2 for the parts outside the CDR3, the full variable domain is SAVISQKPSRDICQRGTSLTIQCQVDSQVTMMFWYRQQPGQSLTLIATANQGSEATYESGFVIDKFPISRPNLTFSTLTVSNMSPEDSSIYLCTTGTNYGYTFGSGTRLTVV.

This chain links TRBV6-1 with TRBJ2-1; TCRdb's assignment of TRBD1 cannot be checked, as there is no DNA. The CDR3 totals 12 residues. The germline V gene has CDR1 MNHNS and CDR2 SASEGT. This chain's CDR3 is CASRRGAYEQFF.

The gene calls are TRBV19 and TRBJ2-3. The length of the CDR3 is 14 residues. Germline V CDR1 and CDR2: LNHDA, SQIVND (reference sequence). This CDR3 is CASSIESEADTQYF.

The CDR3 reads CASSLVSLSSMNTEAFF. The chain links TRBV7-9 to TRBJ1-1; the TRBD1 assignment by TCRdb is unverifiable without DNA. The CDR3 has 17 residues. CDR1 is SEHNR and CDR2 is FQNEAQ in the germline V gene (reference sequence). The complete variable domain, with remaining parts taken from reference TRBV7-9 and TRBJ1-1, reads DTGVSQNPRHKITKRGQNVTFRCDPISEHNRLYWYRQTLGQGPEFLTYFQNEAQLEKSRLLSDRFSAERPKGSFSTLEIQRTEQGDSAMYLCASSLVSLSSMNTEAFFGQGTRLTVV.

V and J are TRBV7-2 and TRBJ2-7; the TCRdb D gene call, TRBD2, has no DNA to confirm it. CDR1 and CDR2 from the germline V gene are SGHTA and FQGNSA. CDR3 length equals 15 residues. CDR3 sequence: CASSASGSSSYEQYF.

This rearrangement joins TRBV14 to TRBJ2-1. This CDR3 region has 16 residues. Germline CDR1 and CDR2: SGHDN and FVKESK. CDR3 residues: CASSQPSRWPNNEQFF. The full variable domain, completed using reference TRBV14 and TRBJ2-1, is EAGVTQFPSHSVIEKGQTVTLRCDPISGHDNLYWYRRVMGKEIKFLLHFVKESKQDESGMPNNRFLAERTGGTYSTLKVQPAELEDSGVYFCASSQPSRWPNNEQFFGPGTRLTVL.

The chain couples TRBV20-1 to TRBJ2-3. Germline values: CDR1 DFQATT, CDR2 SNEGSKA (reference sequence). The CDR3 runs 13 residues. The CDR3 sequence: CSARRPSTDTQYF.

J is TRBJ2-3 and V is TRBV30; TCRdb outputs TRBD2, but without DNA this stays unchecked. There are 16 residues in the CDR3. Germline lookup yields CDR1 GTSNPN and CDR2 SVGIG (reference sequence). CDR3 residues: CAWSPSPTSSADTQYF.

CDR3 region: CASSLEGRFPKNIQYF. The rearrangement uses TRBV7-6 and TRBJ2-4; TCRdb outputs TRBD1, but without DNA this stays unchecked. The CDR3 is 16 residues long. CDR1 is SGHVS, CDR2 FNYEAQ, per germline.

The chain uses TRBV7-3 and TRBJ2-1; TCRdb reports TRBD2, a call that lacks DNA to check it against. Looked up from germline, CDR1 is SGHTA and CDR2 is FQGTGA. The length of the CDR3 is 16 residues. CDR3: CASSPVASGRSGEQFF. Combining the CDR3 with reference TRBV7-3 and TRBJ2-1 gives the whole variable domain GAGVSQTPSNKVTEKGKYVELRCDPISGHTALYWYRQSLGQGPEFLIYFQGTGAADDSGLPNDRFFAVRPEGSVSTLKIQRTERGDSAVYLCASSPVASGRSGEQFFGPGTRLTVL.

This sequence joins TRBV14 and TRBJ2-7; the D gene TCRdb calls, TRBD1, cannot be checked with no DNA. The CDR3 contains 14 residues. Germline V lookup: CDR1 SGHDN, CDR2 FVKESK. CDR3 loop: CASSQGGGNYEQYF.

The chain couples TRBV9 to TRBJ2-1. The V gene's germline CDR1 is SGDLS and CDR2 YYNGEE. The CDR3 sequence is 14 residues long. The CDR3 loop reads CASSQDTFYNEQFF.

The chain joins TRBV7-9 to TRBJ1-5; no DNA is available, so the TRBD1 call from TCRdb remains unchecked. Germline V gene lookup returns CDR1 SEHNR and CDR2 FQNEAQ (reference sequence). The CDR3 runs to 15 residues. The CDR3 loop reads CASSWDREDNQPQHF.

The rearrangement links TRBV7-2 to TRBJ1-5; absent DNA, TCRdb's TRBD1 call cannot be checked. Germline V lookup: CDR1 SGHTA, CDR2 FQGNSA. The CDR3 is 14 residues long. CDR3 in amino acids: CASSSGQGPQPQHF.

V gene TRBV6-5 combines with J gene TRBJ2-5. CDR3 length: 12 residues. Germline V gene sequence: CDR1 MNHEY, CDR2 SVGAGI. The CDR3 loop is CASSDEQETQYF.

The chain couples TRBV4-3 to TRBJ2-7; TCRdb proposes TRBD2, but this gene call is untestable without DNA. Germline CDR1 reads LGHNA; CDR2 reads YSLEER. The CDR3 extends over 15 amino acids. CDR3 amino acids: CASSQDDGGRYEQYF.

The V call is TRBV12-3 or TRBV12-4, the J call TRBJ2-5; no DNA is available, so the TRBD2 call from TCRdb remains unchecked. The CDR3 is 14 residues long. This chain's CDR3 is CASKTSGGGETQYF.

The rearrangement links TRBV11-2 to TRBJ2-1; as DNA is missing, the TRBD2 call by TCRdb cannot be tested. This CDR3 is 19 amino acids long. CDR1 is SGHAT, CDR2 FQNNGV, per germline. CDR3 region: CASSARGPGERRELNEQFF. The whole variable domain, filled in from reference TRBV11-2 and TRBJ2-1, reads EAGVAQSPRYKIIEKRQSVAFWCNPISGHATLYWYQQILGQGPKLLIQFQNNGVVDDSQLPKDRFSAERLKGVDSTLKIQPAKLEDSAVYLCASSARGPGERRELNEQFFGPGTRLTVL.

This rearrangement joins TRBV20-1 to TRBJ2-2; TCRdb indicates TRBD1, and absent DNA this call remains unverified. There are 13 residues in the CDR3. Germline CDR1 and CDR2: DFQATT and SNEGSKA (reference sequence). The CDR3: CSARSRAAGELFF.